The TCR beta chain under discussion was sequenced for a study of cytomegalovirus exposure and HLA in healthy donors. Study in general: An earlier analysis identified some 110 million unique TCR beta sequences in about 190 million T cells. Study observations and caveats: Highly shared sequence variants in one cluster were likely a sequencing artifact. The study put under 200 TCR beta chains on its list as cytomegalovirus-associated. Cytomegalovirus status was reportedly diagnosed by the classifier with high specificity and sensitivity.

Deletions cut 0 bases from V and 9 bases from J, with 7 bases between. The CDR3 spans 12 residues. Germline V CDR1 and CDR2: LNHNV, YYDKDF (reference sequence). This clone showed up just once. Its antigen remains unknown. The PCR ran on 60 Vbeta and 13 Jbeta primers. This table comes from immunoSEQ multiplex PCR, and its TCRdb copy is limited to in-frame clones, with some not included. The data contain a few hundred thousand clones, about 74% of them singletons. What was sequenced was PBMCs. The chain has TRBV15 and TRBJ2-3; D is possibly TRBD1 (5 bases). The TCR comes from a man aged 35 to 55 in good health and CMV-seronegative. The CDR3 sequence is CATSREKGTQYF. Written as DNA, the CDR3 is TGTGCCACCAGCAGAGAGAAGGGGACGCAGTATTTT.